Given below is one T cell receptor beta chain in context. Its antigen remains unidentified. Germline-derived CDR1 and CDR2 are SNHLY and FYNNEI. The germline V and J ends were trimmed by 1 base and 2 bases, with 9 bases remaining between them. The CDR3 length is 14 residues. The entry originates in a study of T cells after yellow fever vaccination. TCRdb itself ran the 5' RACE reads through MiXCR, one entry per CDR3 protein. This sample carries around 310,000 distinct CDR3 sequences, 7.5% to 9% of them seen once, and the ten largest clones take roughly 18%. Study-wide findings and caveats: The secondary T-cell response peaked on day 5, not day 15, but was weaker.

The receptor's source is a man aged 18 to 35 who received the YFV17D yellow fever vaccine. Sequencing was performed on PBMCs, taken on the day of the first yellow fever vaccination. The rearrangement joins TRBV2 to TRBJ2-7, with D unclear. The CDR3 here is CASSEDWNPYEQYF. CDR3 coding DNA: TGTGCCAGCAGTGAAGACTGGAATCCCTACGAGCAGTACTTC.